The clone carrying this T cell receptor (beta chain) has only a few counts. As every portion of the isolated RNA was reverse transcribed, the sequencing read expressed TCRB transcripts. Repertoires were generated with immunoSEQ multiplex PCR, while TCRdb's copy carries only in-frame clones and drops some. Of hundreds of thousands of clones listed, 8% to 13% were seen once; the top ten hold about 0.014%. This sample is drawn from a study of beta chain features in type 1 diabetes. V shed 4 bases and J 4 bases; nucleotides not matched to a gene: 4. Germline CDR1 and CDR2: SGHAT and FQDESV (reference sequence). This CDR3 is built from 15 residues.

V usage is TRBV11-1 and J usage is TRBJ2-1; 10 nucleotides agree with TRBD2. The source material was naive CD4+ T cells from blood. The clonotype originates from a woman in her 30s in good health. The CDR3 DNA reads TGTGCCAGCAGCTCGCGGACTAGCGGTTACAATGAGCAGTTCTTC. It encodes CASSSRTSGYNEQFF.